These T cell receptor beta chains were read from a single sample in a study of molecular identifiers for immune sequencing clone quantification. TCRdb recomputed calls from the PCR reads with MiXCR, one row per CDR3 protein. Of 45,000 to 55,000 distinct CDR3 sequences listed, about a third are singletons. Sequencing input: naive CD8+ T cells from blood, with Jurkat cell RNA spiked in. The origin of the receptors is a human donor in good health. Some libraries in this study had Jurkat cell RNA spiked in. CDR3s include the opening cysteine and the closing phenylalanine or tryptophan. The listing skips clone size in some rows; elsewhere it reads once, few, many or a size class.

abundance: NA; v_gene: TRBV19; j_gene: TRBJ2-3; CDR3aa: CASSSTSGGPDTQYF
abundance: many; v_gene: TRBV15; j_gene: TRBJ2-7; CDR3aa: CATSRDKRSYEQYF
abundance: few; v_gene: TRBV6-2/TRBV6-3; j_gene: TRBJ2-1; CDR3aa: CASSYLADNEQFF
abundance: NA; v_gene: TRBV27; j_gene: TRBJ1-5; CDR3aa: CASSLTGSRVNQPQHF
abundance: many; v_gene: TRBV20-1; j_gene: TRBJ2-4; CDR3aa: CSLITERADIQYF
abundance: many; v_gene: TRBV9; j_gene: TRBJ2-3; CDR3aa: CASSGVSATSTDTQYF
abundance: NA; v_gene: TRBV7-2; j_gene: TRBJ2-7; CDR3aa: CASSSSRGTSGSDEQYF
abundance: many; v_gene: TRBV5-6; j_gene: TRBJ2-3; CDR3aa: CASSFKGSDTQYF
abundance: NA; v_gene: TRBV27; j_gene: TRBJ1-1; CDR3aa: CASSFRSGTEAFF
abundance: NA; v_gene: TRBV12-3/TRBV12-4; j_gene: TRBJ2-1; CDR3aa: CASSLEGPRPYNEQFF
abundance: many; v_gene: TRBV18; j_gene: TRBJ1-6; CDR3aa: CASSPGSLLGYNSPLHF
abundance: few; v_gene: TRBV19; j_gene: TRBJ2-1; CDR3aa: CASSNGAYDEQFF
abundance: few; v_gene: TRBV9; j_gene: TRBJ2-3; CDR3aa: CASSEQGAKADTQYF
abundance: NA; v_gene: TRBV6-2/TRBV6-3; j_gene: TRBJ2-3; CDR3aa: CASNQGGGADTQYF
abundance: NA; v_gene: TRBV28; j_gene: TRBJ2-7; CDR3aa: CASSRQTNSFEQYF
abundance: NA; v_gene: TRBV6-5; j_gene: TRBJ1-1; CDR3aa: CASSYTGMNTEAFF
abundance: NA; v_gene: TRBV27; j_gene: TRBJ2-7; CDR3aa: CATKYGSGGYEQYF
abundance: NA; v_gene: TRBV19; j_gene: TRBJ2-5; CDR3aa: CASSISGGPQYF
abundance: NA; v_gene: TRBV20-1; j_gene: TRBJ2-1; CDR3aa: CSALPLEQGNEQFF
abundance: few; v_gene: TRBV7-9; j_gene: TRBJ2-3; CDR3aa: CASSLGGWASPTDTQYF
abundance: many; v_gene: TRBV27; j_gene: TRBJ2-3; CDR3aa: CASRSFTDTQYF
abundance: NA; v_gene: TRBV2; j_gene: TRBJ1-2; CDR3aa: CASCHITGAPLHGYTF
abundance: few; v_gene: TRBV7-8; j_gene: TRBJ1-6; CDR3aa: CASSPNVGAGNSPLHF
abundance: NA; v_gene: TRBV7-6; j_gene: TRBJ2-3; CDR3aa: CASSLAFASTDTQYF
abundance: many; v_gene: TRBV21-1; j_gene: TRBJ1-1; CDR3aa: CASSKPVVWSEAFF
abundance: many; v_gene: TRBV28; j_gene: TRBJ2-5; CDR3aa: CASSFAETQYF
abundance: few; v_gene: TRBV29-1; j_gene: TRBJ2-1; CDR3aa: CSVVETRNNEQFF
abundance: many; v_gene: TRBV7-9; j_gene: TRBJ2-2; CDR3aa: CASSLPGNTGELFF
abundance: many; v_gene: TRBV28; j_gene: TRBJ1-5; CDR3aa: CATLNRVNQPQHF
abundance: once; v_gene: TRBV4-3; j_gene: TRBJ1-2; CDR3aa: CASSQVGQYAPGYTF
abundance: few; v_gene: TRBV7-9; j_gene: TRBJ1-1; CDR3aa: CAIPLPGHLNTEAFF
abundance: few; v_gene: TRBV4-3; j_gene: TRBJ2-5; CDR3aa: CASSQDIGGPDQETQYF
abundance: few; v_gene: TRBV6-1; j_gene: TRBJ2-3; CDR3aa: CASRWTSGIGTDTQYF
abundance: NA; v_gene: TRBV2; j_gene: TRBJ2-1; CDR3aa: CASNTDGNSYNEQFF
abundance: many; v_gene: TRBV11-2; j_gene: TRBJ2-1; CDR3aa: CASSLVVNEQFF
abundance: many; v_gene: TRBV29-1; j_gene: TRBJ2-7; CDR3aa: CSVEITGNDYEQYF
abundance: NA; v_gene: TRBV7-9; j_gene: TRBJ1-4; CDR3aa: CASSPPTGPTERLFF
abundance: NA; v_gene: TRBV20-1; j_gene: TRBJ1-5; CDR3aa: CSASRGALTLGNQPQHF
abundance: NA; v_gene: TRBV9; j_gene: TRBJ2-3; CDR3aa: CASSDSGATTDTQNF
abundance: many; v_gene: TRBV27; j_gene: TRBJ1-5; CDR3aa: CASRLGNSNQPQHF
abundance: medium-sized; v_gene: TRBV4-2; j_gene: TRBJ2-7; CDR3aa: CASSRGRAEEQYF
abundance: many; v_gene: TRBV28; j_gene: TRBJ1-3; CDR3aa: CASSFEVAGFGNTIYF
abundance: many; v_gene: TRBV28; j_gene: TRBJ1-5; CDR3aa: CASGTHQPQHF
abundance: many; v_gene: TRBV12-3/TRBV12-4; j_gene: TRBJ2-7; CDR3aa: CASSLVVWREKYSEQYF
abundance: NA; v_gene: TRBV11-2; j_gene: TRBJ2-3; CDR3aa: CASSLVQGPDTQYF
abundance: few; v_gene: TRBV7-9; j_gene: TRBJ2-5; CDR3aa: CASGELIQETQYF
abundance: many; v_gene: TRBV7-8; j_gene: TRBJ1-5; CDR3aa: CASSLAWGGNQPQHF
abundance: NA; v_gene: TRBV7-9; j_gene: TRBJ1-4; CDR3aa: CASSTLGQGRNEKLVF
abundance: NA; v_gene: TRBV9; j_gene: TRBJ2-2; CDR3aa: CASSPPFRDSPGELFF
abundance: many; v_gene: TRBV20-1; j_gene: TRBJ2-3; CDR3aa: CSVSPLRGRAWEDTQYF
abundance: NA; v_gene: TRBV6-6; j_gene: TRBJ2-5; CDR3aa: CASSYKRGDRDQETQYF
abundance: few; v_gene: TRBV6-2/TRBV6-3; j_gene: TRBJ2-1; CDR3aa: CASSTPPGRKTNEQFF
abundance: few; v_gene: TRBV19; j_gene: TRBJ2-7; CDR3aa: CASSIGPGLSYEQYF
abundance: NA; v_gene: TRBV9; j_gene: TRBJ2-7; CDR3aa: CASSVAGGQGFEQYF